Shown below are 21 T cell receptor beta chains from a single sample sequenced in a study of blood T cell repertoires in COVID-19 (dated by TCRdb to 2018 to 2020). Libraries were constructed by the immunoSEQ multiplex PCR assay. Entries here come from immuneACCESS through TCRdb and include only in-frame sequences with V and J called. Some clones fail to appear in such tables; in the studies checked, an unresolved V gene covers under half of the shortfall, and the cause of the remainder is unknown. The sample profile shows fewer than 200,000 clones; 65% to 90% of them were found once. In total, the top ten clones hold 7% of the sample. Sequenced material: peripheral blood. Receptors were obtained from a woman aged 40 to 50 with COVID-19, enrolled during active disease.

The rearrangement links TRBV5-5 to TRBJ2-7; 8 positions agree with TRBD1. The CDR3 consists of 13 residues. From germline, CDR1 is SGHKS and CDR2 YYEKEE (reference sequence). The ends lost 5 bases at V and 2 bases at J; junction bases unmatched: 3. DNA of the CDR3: TGTGCCAGCAGTCAGGACAGGGCCTACGAGCAGTACGTC. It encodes CASSQDRAYEQYV.

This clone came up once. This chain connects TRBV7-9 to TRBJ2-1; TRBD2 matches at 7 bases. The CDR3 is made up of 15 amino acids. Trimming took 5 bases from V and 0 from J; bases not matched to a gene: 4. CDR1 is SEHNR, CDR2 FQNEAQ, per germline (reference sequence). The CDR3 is CASSPLAVSYNEQFF. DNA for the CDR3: TGTGCCAGCAGCCCTCTAGCGGTCTCCTACAATGAGCAGTTCTTC.

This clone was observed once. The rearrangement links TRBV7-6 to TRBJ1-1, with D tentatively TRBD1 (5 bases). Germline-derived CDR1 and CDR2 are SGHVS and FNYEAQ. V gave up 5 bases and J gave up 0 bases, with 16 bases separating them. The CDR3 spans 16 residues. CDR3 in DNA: TGTGCCAGCAGCCCGAGTGCCGGGGGAATGAACACTGAAGCTTTCTTT. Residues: CASSPSAGGMNTEAFF. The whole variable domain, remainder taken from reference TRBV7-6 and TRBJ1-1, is GAGVSQSPRYKVTKRGQDVALRCDPISGHVSLYWYRQALGQGPEFLTYFNYEAQQDKSGLPNDRFSAERPEGSISTLTIQRTEQRDSAMYRCASSPSAGGMNTEAFFGQGTRLTVV.

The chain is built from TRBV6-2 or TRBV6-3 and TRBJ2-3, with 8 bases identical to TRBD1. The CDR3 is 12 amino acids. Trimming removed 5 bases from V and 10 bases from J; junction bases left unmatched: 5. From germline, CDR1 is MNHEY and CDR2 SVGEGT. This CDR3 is CASSPQGASQYF. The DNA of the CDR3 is TGTGCCAGCAGTCCCCAGGGGGCCTCGCAGTATTTT.

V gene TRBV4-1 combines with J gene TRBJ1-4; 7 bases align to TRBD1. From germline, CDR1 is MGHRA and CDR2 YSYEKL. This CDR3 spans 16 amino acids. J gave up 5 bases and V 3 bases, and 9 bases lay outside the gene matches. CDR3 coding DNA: TGCGCCAGCAGCCATCTAATAGGACAGGAAAATGAAAAACTGTTTTTT. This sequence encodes CASSHLIGQENEKLFF.

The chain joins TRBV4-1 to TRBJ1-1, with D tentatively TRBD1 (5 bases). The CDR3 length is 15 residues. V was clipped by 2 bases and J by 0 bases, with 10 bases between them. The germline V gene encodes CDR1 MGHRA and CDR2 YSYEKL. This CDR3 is CASSQFDSLNTEAFF. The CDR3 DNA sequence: TGCGCCAGCAGCCAATTCGACAGCTTGAACACTGAAGCTTTCTTT.

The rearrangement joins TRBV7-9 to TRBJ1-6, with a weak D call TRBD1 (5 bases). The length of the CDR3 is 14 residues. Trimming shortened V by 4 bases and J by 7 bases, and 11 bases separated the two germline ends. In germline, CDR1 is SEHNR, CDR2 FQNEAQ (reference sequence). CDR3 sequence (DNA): TGTGCCAGCAGCTCAGTGGGGGGAAATTCACCCCTCCACTTT. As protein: CASSSVGGNSPLHF.

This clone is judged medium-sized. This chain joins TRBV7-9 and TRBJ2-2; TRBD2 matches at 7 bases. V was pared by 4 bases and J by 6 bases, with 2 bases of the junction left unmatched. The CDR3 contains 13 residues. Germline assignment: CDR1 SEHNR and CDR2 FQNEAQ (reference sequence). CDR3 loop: CASSYSGAGELFF. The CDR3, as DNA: TGTGCCAGCAGCTACAGCGGGGCCGGGGAGCTGTTTTTT.

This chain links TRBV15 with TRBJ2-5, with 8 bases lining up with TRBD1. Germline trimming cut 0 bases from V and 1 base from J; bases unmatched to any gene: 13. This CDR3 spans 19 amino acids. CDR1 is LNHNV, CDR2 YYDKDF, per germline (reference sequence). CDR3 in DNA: TGTGCCACCAGCAGAGAGGGACAGGCCACCATACCCCTCCAAGAGACCCAGTACTTC. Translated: CATSREGQATIPLQETQYF.

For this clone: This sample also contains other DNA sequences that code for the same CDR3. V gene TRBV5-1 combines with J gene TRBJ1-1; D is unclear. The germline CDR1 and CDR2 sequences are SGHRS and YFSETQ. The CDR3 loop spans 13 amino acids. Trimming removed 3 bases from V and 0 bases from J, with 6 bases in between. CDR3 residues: CASSSQVNTEAFF. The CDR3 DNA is TGCGCCAGCAGCTCCCAGGTGAACACTGAAGCTTTCTTT.

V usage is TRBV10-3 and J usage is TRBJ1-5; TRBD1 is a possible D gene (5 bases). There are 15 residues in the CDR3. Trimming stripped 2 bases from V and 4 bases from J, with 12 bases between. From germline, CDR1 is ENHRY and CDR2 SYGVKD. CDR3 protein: CAISEARQINQPQHF. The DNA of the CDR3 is TGTGCCATCAGTGAGGCCCGACAGATAAATCAGCCCCAGCATTTT.

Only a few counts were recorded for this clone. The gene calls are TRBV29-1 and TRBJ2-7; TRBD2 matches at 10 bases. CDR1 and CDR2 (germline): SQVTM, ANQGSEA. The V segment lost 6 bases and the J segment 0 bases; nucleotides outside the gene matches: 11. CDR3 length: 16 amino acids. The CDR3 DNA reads TGCAGCGTCCAGGGAACGACTAGCGGGCACTCCTACGAGCAGTACTTC. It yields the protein CSVQGTTSGHSYEQYF.

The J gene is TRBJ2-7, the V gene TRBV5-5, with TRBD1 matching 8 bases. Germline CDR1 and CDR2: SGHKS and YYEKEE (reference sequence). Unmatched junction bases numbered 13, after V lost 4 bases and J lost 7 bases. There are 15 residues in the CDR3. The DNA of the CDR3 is TGTGCCAGCAGCGGAGTCGGACAGGGCGTTCGGGAGCAGTACGTC. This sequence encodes CASSGVGQGVREQYV.

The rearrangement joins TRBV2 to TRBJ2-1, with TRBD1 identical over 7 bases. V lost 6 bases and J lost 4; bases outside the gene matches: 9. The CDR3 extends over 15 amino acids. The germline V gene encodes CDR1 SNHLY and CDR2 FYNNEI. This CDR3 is CASRDRWDLYNEQFF. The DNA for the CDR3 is TGTGCCAGCAGGGACAGGTGGGATTTGTACAATGAGCAGTTCTTC.

CDR3 sequence: CASSSAVSDTQYF. DNA for the CDR3: TGTGCCAGCAGCTCAGCGGTCTCAGATACGCAGTATTTT. J is TRBJ2-3 and V is TRBV7-3; possible D gene TRBD2, 5 bases. This CDR3 comprises 13 residues. The V end was cut by 4 bases, the J end by 4 bases, with 9 bases between. The germline V gene has CDR1 SGHTA and CDR2 FQGTGA.

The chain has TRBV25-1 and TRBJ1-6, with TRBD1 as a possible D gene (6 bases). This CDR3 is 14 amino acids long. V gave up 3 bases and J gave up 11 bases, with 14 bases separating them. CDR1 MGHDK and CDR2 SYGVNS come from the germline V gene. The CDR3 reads CASSDPGELAPLHF. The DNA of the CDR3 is TGTGCCAGCAGTGATCCAGGGGAATTGGCACCCCTCCACTTT.

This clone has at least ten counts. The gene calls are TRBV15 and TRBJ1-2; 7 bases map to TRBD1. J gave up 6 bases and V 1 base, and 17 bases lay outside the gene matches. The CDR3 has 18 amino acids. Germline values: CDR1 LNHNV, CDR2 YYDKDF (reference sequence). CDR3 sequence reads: CATSRVTTGVREWDGYTF. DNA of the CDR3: TGTGCCACCAGCAGAGTAACAACAGGGGTACGGGAGTGGGATGGCTACACCTTC.

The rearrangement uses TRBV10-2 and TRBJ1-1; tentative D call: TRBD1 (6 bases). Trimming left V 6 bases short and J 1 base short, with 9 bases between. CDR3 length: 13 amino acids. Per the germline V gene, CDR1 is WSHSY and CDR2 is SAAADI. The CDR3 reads CASRWGQNTEAFF. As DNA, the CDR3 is TGCGCCAGCAGATGGGGGCAGAACACTGAAGCTTTCTTT.

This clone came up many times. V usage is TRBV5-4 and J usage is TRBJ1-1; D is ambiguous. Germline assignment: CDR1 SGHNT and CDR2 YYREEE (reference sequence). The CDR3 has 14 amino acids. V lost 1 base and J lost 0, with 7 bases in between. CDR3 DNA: TGTGCCAGCAGCTTGTCTATAGTGAACACTGAAGCTTTCTTT. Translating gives CASSLSIVNTEAFF.

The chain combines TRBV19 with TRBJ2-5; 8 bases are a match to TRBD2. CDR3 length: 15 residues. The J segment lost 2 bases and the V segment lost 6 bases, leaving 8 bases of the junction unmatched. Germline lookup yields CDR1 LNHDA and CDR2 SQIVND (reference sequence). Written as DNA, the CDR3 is TGTGCCAGTAGCCCCTTTCGGGGGGGACAAGAGACCCAGTACTTC. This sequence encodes CASSPFRGGQETQYF.

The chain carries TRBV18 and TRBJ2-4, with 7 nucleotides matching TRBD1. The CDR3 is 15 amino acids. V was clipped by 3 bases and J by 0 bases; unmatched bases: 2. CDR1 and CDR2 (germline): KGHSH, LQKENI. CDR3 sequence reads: CASSPDRVAKNIQYF. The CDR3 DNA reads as TGTGCCAGCTCACCCGACAGGGTAGCCAAAAACATTCAGTACTTC.